Detailed here is one T cell receptor (beta chain). The antigen is undetermined. These data belong to a study of monozygotic twins with inflammatory bowel disease. Study-level points and caveats: Extra variability in the repertoires of patients may have come from differing immunosuppressive treatments. Whereas healthy co-twins had higher TCRbeta diversity (inverse Simpson), IBD patients had lower diversity.

TCRdb reprocessed the 5' RACE reads, with one entry per CDR3 protein and no DNA. Here the sample table reports about 210,000 distinct CDR3 sequences. Staff drew an approximately 2.6 ml blood sample from each donor. This CDR3 is 16 amino acids long. The V call is TRBV12-3 or TRBV12-4, the J call TRBJ2-7; TCRdb returns TRBD1, unconfirmable since there is no DNA. The sample taken for sequencing was blood. This TCR was recovered from a human donor with ulcerative colitis or Crohn's disease, or a healthy co-twin of an affected twin (not recorded which). The chain's CDR3 is CASSLSQGGGIHEQYF.